Below are 14 T cell receptor beta chains sequenced from a single sample in a study of molecular identifiers for immune sequencing clone quantification. TCRdb re-called the PCR reads through MiXCR, storing one row per CDR3 protein. The sample holds just under 650,000 distinct CDR3 sequences, roughly 21% seen once. The sequenced material came from naive CD8+ T cells from blood, with Jurkat cell RNA spiked in. Noted subset: FACS-sorted CD8+CD4-CCR7+CD45RA+ naive T cells. These TCRs come from a human donor in good health. Some libraries in this study had Jurkat cell RNA spiked in.

The chain combines TRBV27 with TRBJ1-6; D unresolved. Trimming stripped 7 bases from V and 14 bases from J, with 24 bases between. The CDR3 runs to 15 residues. Germline V CDR1 and CDR2: MNHEY, SMNVEV (reference sequence). CDR3 protein: CASKPPGETLGSLHF. Here the CDR3 DNA reads TGTGCCAGCAAACCCCCGGGAGAGACACTGGGATCCCTCCACTTT.

This chain links TRBV5-1 with TRBJ2-1, with D unclear. The germline gives CDR1 SGHRS, CDR2 YFSETQ. V was shortened by 6 bases and J by 4 bases, with 5 bases between the two germline ends. The CDR3 has 11 amino acids. CDR3 nucleotides: TGCGCCAGCAAGGGATACAATGAGCAGTTCTTC. It encodes CASKGYNEQFF. The full variable domain, with the rest looked up from reference TRBV5-1 and TRBJ2-1, is KAGVTQTPRYLIKTRGQQVTLSCSPISGHRSVSWYQQTPGQGLQFLFEYFSETQRNKGNFPGRFSGRQFSNSRSEMNVSTLELGDSALYLCASKGYNEQFFGPGTRLTVL.

The sample holds many counts of this clonotype. This chain uses TRBV7-9 with TRBJ1-1, with D uncertain. The CDR3 loop spans 13 amino acids. Germline V CDR1 and CDR2: SEHNR, FQNEAQ (reference sequence). Trimming left V 4 bases short and J 7 bases short, with 13 bases between. The CDR3 coding sequence is TGTGCCAGCAGCTCCGAGTGGGAGGTTGAAGCTTTCTTT. It specifies CASSSEWEVEAFF.

The chain carries TRBV3-1 and TRBJ2-7; 11 nucleotides line up with TRBD2. Germline V gene data show CDR1 as LGHDT and CDR2 as YNNKEL (reference sequence). The V gene end was trimmed by 3 bases and the J gene end by 4 bases; junction bases not matched to a gene: 5. The CDR3 spans 15 residues. The CDR3 bases are TGTGCCAGCAGCCATGTAGCGGGAGGGTCTTACGAGCAGTACTTC. Its protein is CASSHVAGGSYEQYF.

The chain is built from TRBV29-1 and TRBJ1-4; 9 bases fit TRBD1. Trimming cost V 1 base and J 8 bases; bases outside gene matches: 5. The CDR3 loop spans 14 amino acids. In germline, CDR1 is SQVTM, CDR2 ANQGSEA. The CDR3 loop is CSVEVTGGGEKLFF. The CDR3 nucleotides are TGCAGCGTTGAAGTGACAGGGGGGGGGGAAAAACTGTTTTTT.

The table lists this clonotype with many counts. V and J are TRBV4-3 and TRBJ1-1; weak D call: TRBD1 (5 bases). Per the germline V gene, CDR1 is LGHNA and CDR2 is YSLEER. V shed 3 bases and J shed 0 bases, with 11 bases lying between them. The CDR3 runs to 15 residues. This CDR3 is CASSQLRGLNTEAFF. CDR3 in DNA: TGCGCCAGCAGCCAGCTTCGGGGCTTGAACACTGAAGCTTTCTTT.

Comment on this clonotype: Possible read error: a much larger clone is one base away. The chain joins TRBV6-1 to TRBJ1-1; D unresolved. CDR3 size: 15 residues. Germline CDR1 and CDR2: MNHNS and SASEGT. The CDR3 DNA sequence: TGTGCCAGCAGTGACGCGGCCAAGGGAAACACTGGAGCTTTCTTT. It is translated as CASSDAAKGNTGAFF.

At least ten counts were recorded for this clonotype. The chain couples TRBV5-4 to TRBJ2-6; possible D gene TRBD2, 6 bases. Germline V gene sequence: CDR1 SGHNT, CDR2 YYREEE (reference sequence). V lost 1 base, J lost 0 bases, and 11 bases lay in between. The CDR3 is made up of 17 amino acids. CDR3 DNA sequence: TGTGCCAGCAGCTTGTTGGGAGGCGGCTCTGGGGCCAACGTCCTGACTTTC. Protein: CASSLLGGGSGANVLTF.

This clonotype was seen at least ten times. The rearrangement links TRBV7-9 to TRBJ2-7; possibly TRBD1 for D (5 bases). Looked up from germline, CDR1 is SEHNR and CDR2 is FQNEAQ (reference sequence). This CDR3 has 16 amino acids. The V gene lost 4 bases and the J gene lost 0 bases, with 16 bases spanning the gap. CDR3 bases: TGTGCCAGCAGCTCGTCGACAGATCCCAGCTCCTACGAGCAGTACTTC. It codes for CASSSSTDPSSYEQYF.

This clonotype was observed many times. The chain is built from TRBV30 and TRBJ2-5; unclear D gene. From germline, CDR1 is GTSNPN and CDR2 SVGIG (reference sequence). CDR3 length: 11 residues. Between the trimmed V and J ends, which lost 0 bases and 5 bases, there was a span of 4 bases. The CDR3 loop is CAWSVRETQYF. CDR3 DNA sequence: TGTGCCTGGAGTGTACGGGAGACCCAGTACTTC.

This clonotype showed up many times. V and J are TRBV7-6 and TRBJ2-7; maybe TRBD1 (6 bases). Germline CDR1 SGHVS, CDR2 FNYEAQ. Deletions cut 4 bases from V and 3 bases from J, with 13 bases between. This CDR3 region has 14 residues. The CDR3 DNA reads as TGTGCCAGCAGCTCGACGGGACAAGACTACGAGCAGTACTTC. Translation: CASSSTGQDYEQYF. Variable domain in full (rest from reference TRBV7-6 and TRBJ2-7): GAGVSQSPRYKVTKRGQDVALRCDPISGHVSLYWYRQALGQGPEFLTYFNYEAQQDKSGLPNDRFSAERPEGSISTLTIQRTEQRDSAMYRCASSSTGQDYEQYFGPGTRLTVT.

The V call is TRBV5-5, the J call TRBJ2-5, with D possibly being TRBD2 (6 bases). V was cut by 0 bases and J by 5 bases, with 17 bases left in between. The CDR3 runs 16 residues. The germline V gene has CDR1 SGHKS and CDR2 YYEKEE (reference sequence). For the CDR3, the DNA is TGTGCCAGCAGCTTGGCCGTTTTGGGGGGTTGGGAGACCCAGTACTTC. Amino acids: CASSLAVLGGWETQYF.

In the case of this clonotype: A much larger clone differs by one base, so this may be a read error. Likely a read error: the CDR3 ends without its conserved phenylalanine or tryptophan. Here the CDR3 DNA reads TGCGCCAGCAGCCAATTCCAAGAGACCCAGTACCTC. Its translation: CASSQFQETQYL. V usage is TRBV4-1 and J usage is TRBJ2-5; D is uncertain. The CDR3 covers 12 residues. Germline V lookup: CDR1 MGHRA, CDR2 YSYEKL. V lost 2 bases and J 1 base, leaving 2 bases between the germline ends.

In its sample, this clonotype was seen many times. The V and J genes are TRBV5-1 and TRBJ2-5, with D unresolved. In germline, CDR1 is SGHRS, CDR2 YFSETQ. This CDR3 is built from 14 residues. The V and J ends lost 0 bases and 4 bases respectively, with 10 bases between them. CDR3: CASSLGARGETQYF. DNA for the CDR3: TGCGCCAGCAGCTTGGGCGCCAGAGGAGAGACCCAGTACTTC.